Each of the 8 T cell receptor beta chains below was sequenced from the same sample in a study of memory CD4+ T cells and cytomegalovirus serostatus. Single viable CD3+CD4+CD8-CD45RO+ cells were sorted as the memory CD4+ T cells. Repertoires were generated with immunoSEQ multiplex PCR, while TCRdb's copy carries only in-frame clones and drops some. The sample consists of some 44,000 clones, around 80% of them appearing once. The sample was memory CD4+ T cells from blood. The receptors originated from an adult in good health and CMV-seronegative.

The chain uses TRBV7-8 and TRBJ1-1; D possibly corresponds to TRBD1 (5 bases). The CDR3 contains 15 residues. Between the trimmed V and J ends, which lost 5 bases and 4 bases, there was a span of 17 bases. From germline, CDR1 is SGHVS and CDR2 FQNEAQ. CDR3 in DNA: TGTGCCAGCAGCCCCTTGAAGGGGTCCGGCACTGAAGCTTTCTTT. Protein product: CASSPLKGSGTEAFF.

The chain carries TRBV6-5 and TRBJ1-6, with D tentatively TRBD1 (5 bases). The germline gives CDR1 MNHEY, CDR2 SVGAGI. The CDR3 is made up of 12 amino acids. The V gene lost 6 bases and the J gene lost 7 bases, with 7 bases spanning the gap. The CDR3 protein is CASRNRNSPLHF. CDR3 in DNA: TGTGCCAGCAGGAACAGGAATTCACCCCTCCACTTT.

A single count supports this clone. The chain carries TRBV7-8 and TRBJ1-1; D may be TRBD1 (5 bases). The germline V gene has CDR1 SGHVS and CDR2 FQNEAQ. This CDR3 has 13 residues. V lost 3 bases and J lost 5, with 10 bases in between. The CDR3 loop is CASSFDRRTEAFF. The DNA of the CDR3 is TGTGCCAGCAGCTTCGACAGAAGGACTGAAGCTTTCTTT.

The V gene is TRBV5-8, the J gene TRBJ2-6; D is unclear. Germline CDR1 and CDR2: SGHTS and YDEGEE. With 9 bases removed from V and 0 bases from J, the gap between germline ends came to 10 bases. CDR3 length: 14 residues. CDR3 region: CATSNGSGANVLTF. The CDR3 DNA sequence: TGTGCCACCTCAAACGGCTCTGGGGCCAACGTCCTGACTTTC.

This chain uses TRBV5-4 with TRBJ1-1, with a possible D match to TRBD1 (5 bases). CDR1 SGHNT and CDR2 YYREEE come from the germline V gene (reference sequence). V lost 4 bases and J lost 4, with 14 bases in between. This CDR3 region has 14 residues. The DNA of the CDR3 is TGTGCCAGCAGCAGCGAATCTCAGGGCACTGAAGCTTTCTTT. Translating gives CASSSESQGTEAFF.

The CDR3 sequence: CATDRGTKSEAFF. The CDR3 DNA is TGTGCCACCGACAGGGGGACCAAAAGTGAAGCTTTCTTT. This chain joins TRBV10-3 and TRBJ1-1, with 9 bases that match TRBD1. V shed 10 bases and J 7 bases; nucleotides not matched to a gene: 10. Germline-derived CDR1 and CDR2 are ENHRY and SYGVKD. The CDR3 length is 13 residues.

This clone was observed once. This rearrangement joins TRBV6-6 to TRBJ1-3, with unresolved D. Germline CDR1 and CDR2: MNHNY and SVGAGI (reference sequence). The CDR3 is 13 amino acids. The V and J ends lost 4 bases and 1 base respectively, with 5 bases between them. The CDR3 nucleotides read TGTGCCAGCAGTTCGGCGTCTGGAAACACCATATATTTT. This sequence encodes CASSSASGNTIYF.

This clone occurred a few times. This chain joins TRBV7-2 and TRBJ2-2; D might be TRBD1 (5 bases). Germline loops: CDR1 SGHTA, CDR2 FQGNSA. Between the trimmed V and J ends, which lost 1 base and 7 bases, there was a span of 13 bases. This CDR3 is built from 15 residues. CDR3 sequence: CASSLVQGSNGELFF. CDR3 DNA sequence: TGTGCCAGCAGCTTAGTCCAGGGTTCGAACGGGGAGCTGTTTTTT.